This entry lists 26 T cell receptor beta chains sequenced from one sample in a study of Tregs in tolerant kidney transplant recipients. Assay used: immunoSEQ multiplex PCR; TCRdb lists only in-frame clones, some missing. The repertoire holds about 66,000 clones, with 80% to 95% as singletons. Source: CD8+ T cells from blood, taken before the transplant. The receptors derive from a human donor who received a combined kidney and bone marrow transplant.

The chain employs TRBV18 and TRBJ2-7; a weak D match, TRBD1 (6 bases). Looked up from germline, CDR1 is KGHSH and CDR2 is LQKENI. This CDR3 is built from 14 residues. The V and J ends lost 6 bases and 2 bases respectively, with 14 bases between them. CDR3 nucleotide sequence: TGTGCCAGCTCCCAGGACAGCAACCCCTACGAGCAGTACTTC. It translates to CASSQDSNPYEQYF.

The rearrangement joins TRBV29-1 to TRBJ2-7, with TRBD2 as a possible D gene (6 bases). CDR3 length: 11 residues. Per the germline V gene, CDR1 is SQVTM and CDR2 is ANQGSEA. V lost 7 bases, J lost 1 base, and 8 bases lay in between. CDR3 in DNA: TGCAGCGGACTAGGGTCCTACGAGCAGTACTTC. Translated: CSGLGSYEQYF.

V is TRBV7-6 and J is TRBJ2-7; unclear D gene. The germline gives CDR1 SGHVS, CDR2 FNYEAQ. This CDR3 has 15 residues. With 4 bases removed from V and 0 bases from J, the gap between germline ends came to 13 bases. In DNA form, the CDR3 reads TGTGCCAGCAGCTCCCATCCACAGAGCTCCTACGAGCAGTACTTC. This sequence encodes CASSSHPQSSYEQYF.

The chain is built from TRBV7-8 and TRBJ2-1; 8 nucleotides align to TRBD2. Per the germline V gene, CDR1 is SGHVS and CDR2 is FQNEAQ. Trimming at V came to 6 bases and at J to 0 bases, leaving 10 bases not matched to a gene. This CDR3 contains 17 residues. This CDR3 is CASSTNPAGGSYNEQFF. CDR3 sequence (DNA): TGTGCCAGCAGTACAAACCCCGCGGGGGGCTCCTACAATGAGCAGTTCTTC. The full variable domain, completed using reference TRBV7-8 and TRBJ2-1, is GAGVSQSPRYKVAKRGQDVALRCDPISGHVSLFWYQQALGQGPEFLTYFQNEAQLDKSGLPSDRFFAERPEGSVSTLKIQRTQQEDSAVYLCASSTNPAGGSYNEQFFGPGTRLTVL.

The CDR3 bases are TGTGCCAGCAACAGGTACAATGAGCAGTTCTTC. It yields the protein CASNRYNEQFF. The chain employs TRBV6-1 and TRBJ2-1; tentatively, D is TRBD1 (5 bases). CDR1 is MNHNS and CDR2 is SASEGT in the germline V gene. The V end was cut by 7 bases, the J end by 4 bases, with 5 bases between. CDR3 length equals 11 residues.

This chain uses TRBV11-3 with TRBJ1-1; 10 bases are shared with TRBD1. Germline trimming cut 5 bases from V and 5 bases from J; bases unmatched to any gene: 11. The CDR3 is 16 residues long. CDR1 is SGHNT, CDR2 YENEEA, per germline. This CDR3 is CASSGGTGEERTEAFF. CDR3 DNA: TGTGCCAGCAGCGGAGGGACAGGGGAGGAGAGGACTGAAGCTTTCTTT.

This rearrangement joins TRBV2 to TRBJ2-3; 9 bases are a match to TRBD1. Germline CDR1 and CDR2: SNHLY and FYNNEI. The length of the CDR3 is 14 residues. V gave up 8 bases and J gave up 5 bases; unmatched junction bases: 8. This CDR3 reads CASLGQGNKDTQYF. The CDR3 DNA is TGTGCCAGCTTAGGACAGGGGAATAAAGATACGCAGTATTTT.

The rearrangement uses TRBV19 and TRBJ2-5; tentatively, D is TRBD2 (5 bases). CDR3 length equals 14 residues. V dropped 8 bases and J dropped 1 base, with 14 bases sitting between them. Germline CDR1 reads LNHDA; CDR2 reads SQIVND (reference sequence). CDR3 in amino acids: CASQSKAVQETQYF. CDR3 nucleotide sequence: TGTGCCAGTCAATCCAAAGCGGTCCAAGAGACCCAGTACTTC.

This chain joins TRBV27 and TRBJ2-5; 7 bases are a match to TRBD2. The germline V gene encodes CDR1 MNHEY and CDR2 SMNVEV (reference sequence). The V segment lost 4 bases and the J segment 2 bases; nucleotides outside the gene matches: 7. The CDR3 runs to 15 residues. CDR3 bases: TGTGCCAGCAGTTGGGGGGGGGACCCACAAGAGACCCAGTACTTC. It codes for CASSWGGDPQETQYF.

V and J are TRBV2 and TRBJ2-3; 13 bases agree with TRBD2. V gave up 11 bases and J gave up 4 bases; unmatched junction bases: 18. This CDR3 has 18 residues. Germline-derived CDR1 and CDR2 are SNHLY and FYNNEI. CDR3 in amino acids: CAVGGGTSGTSGPDTQYF. The CDR3 DNA reads TGTGCCGTCGGGGGTGGGACTAGCGGGACCTCGGGGCCAGATACGCAGTATTTT.

The chain joins TRBV7-2 to TRBJ2-7, with 7 bases aligning to TRBD2. The CDR3 covers 15 residues. Germline V gene data show CDR1 as SGHTA and CDR2 as FQGNSA. J was trimmed by 0 bases and V by 1 base; bases with no gene match: 3. CDR3 loop: CASSLVGGSSYEQYF. The CDR3 bases are TGTGCCAGCAGCTTAGTTGGCGGGAGCTCCTACGAGCAGTACTTC.

The chain links TRBV19 to TRBJ1-3, with D hard to call. This CDR3 comprises 15 residues. Trimming cost V 3 bases and J 0 bases, with 9 bases left between them. Germline V gives CDR1 LNHDA, CDR2 SQIVND (reference sequence). The DNA for the CDR3 is TGTGCCAGTAGTATCGGGGTATCCTCTGGAAACACCATATATTTT. Protein product: CASSIGVSSGNTIYF. Full variable domain (outside the CDR3, taken from reference TRBV19 and TRBJ1-3): DGGITQSPKYLFRKEGQNVTLSCEQNLNHDAMYWYRQDPGQGLRLIYYSQIVNDFQKGDIAEGYSVSREKKESFPLTVTSAQKNPTAFYLCASSIGVSSGNTIYFGEGSWLTVV.

This chain uses TRBV13 with TRBJ2-1; maybe TRBD1 (6 bases). Trimming stripped 6 bases from V and 7 bases from J, with 19 bases between. Germline CDR1 is PRHDT and CDR2 is FYEKMQ (reference sequence). The CDR3 is 15 amino acids. The CDR3 protein is CASRTGVGVENEQFF. CDR3 coding DNA: TGTGCCAGCAGGACAGGAGTAGGAGTAGAGAATGAGCAGTTCTTC.

This clone was seen only a few times. V is TRBV7-9 and J is TRBJ2-7; no clear D. The CDR3 has 15 residues. The germline V and J ends were trimmed by 5 bases and 0 bases, with 14 bases remaining between them. Germline CDR1 SEHNR, CDR2 FQNEAQ (reference sequence). The CDR3 spells CASSPFPESSYEQYF. DNA of the CDR3: TGTGCCAGCAGCCCCTTCCCAGAAAGCTCCTACGAGCAGTACTTC.

About this clone itself: In the same sample, other DNA sequences code for this CDR3. The chain recombines TRBV7-3 with TRBJ1-2; D not resolved. V lost 5 bases and J 4 bases, leaving 29 bases between the germline ends. This CDR3 comprises 19 residues. Germline V gives CDR1 SGHTA, CDR2 FQGTGA. The CDR3 DNA reads TGTGCCAGCAGCACGATTGGCTGCGGGGTGTCGGGTGTGTTCTATGGCTACACCTTC. This encodes CASSTIGCGVSGVFYGYTF.

In its sample, this clone was seen once. The same CDR3 also results from other DNA sequences found in this sample. V gene TRBV19 combines with J gene TRBJ1-1; D uncertain. Germline CDR1 and CDR2: LNHDA and SQIVND (reference sequence). The germline V and J ends were trimmed by 4 bases and 1 base, with 7 bases remaining between them. The CDR3 spans 13 residues. The CDR3 protein is CASSTGKNTEAFF. Here the CDR3 DNA reads TGTGCCAGTAGTACCGGGAAGAACACTGAAGCTTTCTTT.

V usage is TRBV7-6 and J usage is TRBJ1-1; perhaps TRBD1 as D (6 bases). Looked up from germline, CDR1 is SGHVS and CDR2 is FNYEAQ. The ends were cut back, 2 bases at V and 4 bases at J, with 8 bases in the middle. This CDR3 is built from 13 residues. The CDR3 sequence is CASSLSRGTEAFF. The CDR3 coding sequence is TGTGCCAGCAGCTTAAGCAGGGGCACTGAAGCTTTCTTT.

CDR3 bases: TGTGCCAGCAGCGGACCGACTAGCGGGAGCGGAAGCTCCTACAATGAGCAGTTCTTC. Amino acid sequence: CASSGPTSGSGSSYNEQFF. The rearrangement joins TRBV7-9 to TRBJ2-1; TRBD2 matches 12 bases. Per germline, CDR1 SEHNR and CDR2 FQNEAQ (reference sequence). The CDR3 contains 19 residues. The trim removed 5 bases at V and 0 bases at J, leaving 11 bases unmatched.

This rearrangement joins TRBV5-4 to TRBJ2-3, with TRBD2 matching 8 bases. V gave up 9 bases and J gave up 4 bases; unmatched junction bases: 4. The length of the CDR3 is 12 residues. Germline-derived CDR1 and CDR2 are SGHNT and YYREEE (reference sequence). CDR3 residues: CATSREADTQYF. CDR3 nucleotides: TGTGCCACCTCGCGGGAGGCAGATACGCAGTATTTT.

This chain links TRBV4-2 with TRBJ2-7; D may be TRBD1 (7 bases). Germline lookup yields CDR1 LGHNA and CDR2 YNFKEQ. This CDR3 is 15 amino acids long. V shed 4 bases and J shed 2 bases, with 15 bases lying between them. The CDR3 loop reads CASSPAGTATYEQYF. Here the CDR3 DNA reads TGTGCCAGCAGCCCTGCGGGGACAGCAACCTACGAGCAGTACTTC.

The rearrangement links TRBV7-3 to TRBJ2-7, with 9 bases identical to TRBD2. The germline V gene encodes CDR1 SGHTA and CDR2 FQGTGA. V gave up 5 bases and J gave up 0 bases; unmatched junction bases: 2. The CDR3 runs to 14 residues. DNA for the CDR3: TGTGCCAGCAGCCATAGCGGGAGCTCCTACGAGCAGTACTTC. Its translation: CASSHSGSSYEQYF.

This chain connects TRBV9 to TRBJ1-1; a possible D gene is TRBD1 (5 bases). CDR3 length: 15 residues. V lost 0 bases, J lost 2 bases, and 11 bases lay in between. Germline V gene data show CDR1 as SGDLS and CDR2 as YYNGEE. In nucleotides, the CDR3 is TGTGCCAGCAGCGTAGAGGGGTACCTAAACACTGAAGCTTTCTTT. This encodes CASSVEGYLNTEAFF.

CDR3 loop: CASSLASASDYNEQFF. CDR3 bases: TGTGCCAGCAGCTTAGCTAGCGCATCCGACTACAATGAGCAGTTCTTC. The rearrangement joins TRBV7-6 to TRBJ2-1; perhaps TRBD2 as D (5 bases). In germline, CDR1 is SGHVS, CDR2 FNYEAQ. Trimming shortened V by 0 bases and J by 3 bases, and 12 bases separated the two germline ends. The CDR3 extends over 16 amino acids. Looking up the rest from reference TRBV7-6 and TRBJ2-1 gives the full variable domain: GAGVSQSPRYKVTKRGQDVALRCDPISGHVSLYWYRQALGQGPEFLTYFNYEAQQDKSGLPNDRFSAERPEGSISTLTIQRTEQRDSAMYRCASSLASASDYNEQFFGPGTRLTVL.

The V gene is TRBV4-2, the J gene TRBJ2-3, with 7 nucleotides matching TRBD2. V was pared by 3 bases and J by 4 bases, with 4 bases of the junction left unmatched. Germline V gene data show CDR1 as LGHNA and CDR2 as YNFKEQ. The CDR3 runs 14 residues. The CDR3 is CASSQGLPADTQYF. CDR3 in DNA: TGTGCCAGCAGCCAGGGACTACCCGCAGATACGCAGTATTTT.

The rearrangement uses TRBV21-1 and TRBJ2-7; the table assigns TRBD1, which was not confirmed against the DNA. TRBV21-1 is an annotated pseudogene. This CDR3 contains 17 residues. The CDR3, as DNA: TGTGCCAGCAGCAAAGGGGACCAGGGACAGGGGTACTACGAGCAGTACTTC. The encoded protein is CASSKGDQGQGYYEQYF.

Note on this clone: A junction boundary mismatches the germline segment, possibly from a read error. The identical CDR3 is also encoded by other nucleotide sequences in the sample. The rearrangement joins TRBV19 to TRBJ1-6; TRBD1 matches at 7 bases. This CDR3 is built from 15 residues. The germline CDR1 and CDR2 sequences are LNHDA and SQIVND (reference sequence). CDR3 residues: CASTEMTGNNSPLHF. CDR3 nucleotide sequence: TGTGCCAGTACCGAGATGACAGGGAATAATTCCCCCCTCCACTTT.